At least ten counts were recorded for the clone carrying this T cell receptor beta chain. What it binds is unknown. Unique molecular identifiers were used to barcode this TCRbeta library. TCRdb used MiXCR to reprocess the PCR reads, holding one entry per CDR3 protein. The table includes around 76,000 distinct CDR3 sequences, about a sixth detected once. These data are taken from a study of T-cell reconstitution after alpha-beta-depleted transplantation in children. Points from the study as a whole: Reported findings indicate that, about two months after transplant, alpha-beta T cells came from several hundred expanded clones, which were derived from non-depleted graft cells.

CDR1 SGHRS and CDR2 YFSETQ come from the germline V gene. Between the trimmed V and J ends, which lost 1 base and 0 bases, there was a span of 16 bases. This CDR3 has 17 amino acids. V and J are TRBV5-1 and TRBJ1-1; D unclear. The sequence derives from a male patient under 10 years old who had a stem cell transplant for acute lymphoblastic leukemia, so the T cells may come from the graft donor. The sequencing here drew on PBMCs, mostly from graft donor cells, taken 360 days after TCRalphabeta/CD19-depleted stem cell transplant. The CDR3 nucleotides are TGCGCCAGCAGCTTGAAAAAAGGCTGGACCATGAACACTGAAGCTTTCTTT. This translates into CASSLKKGWTMNTEAFF.